The source of this TCR beta chain is a study of blood T cells in healthy people across ages. General study results and limits: Roughly linear age-related decline in beta diversity appeared, significant by age around 36.

This clonotype was observed a few times. Its target is not known. This could be a read error, since a much larger clone is one nucleotide away. Deletions cut 5 bases from V and 7 bases from J, with 21 bases between. The CDR3 consists of 14 residues. CDR1 DFQATT and CDR2 SNEGSKA come from the germline V gene (reference sequence). It was with a sample-barcoded 5' primer and a J-beta primer mix that a second PCR of about 6 to 12 cycles was run. Each cDNA molecule was tagged by a template-switch adaptor that had 12 random nucleotides. One entry per CDR3 protein, called by TCRdb with MiXCR from the 5' RACE reads. The sample lists about 930,000 distinct CDR3 sequences, approximately 32% occurring once. The same sample was also studied in work on T cells of mothers and their children.

Sequencing used blood. The chain has TRBV20-1 and TRBJ2-7; TRBD1 or TRBD2 may be the D gene (7 bases each). The clonotype originates from a woman aged 40 to 50 in good health. Here the CDR3 DNA reads TGCAGTGCTGGCCGACAGGGAGGGGGAAATGAGCAGTACTTC. Encoded protein: CSAGRQGGGNEQYF.